The rows below give T cell receptor beta chains drawn from one sample of a study of T cell responses to AZD1222 COVID-19 vaccine. Profiled with immunoSEQ multiplex PCR; TCRdb holds only in-frame clones, not every one. The data contain about 140,000 clones, 85% to 95% of them singletons. Source: peripheral blood, taken on day 0 of AZD1222 vaccination. The receptors shown here come from an adult in good health. CDR3s include the opening cysteine and the closing phenylalanine or tryptophan. D genes are given only for firm matches. Size values are once, few and many counts, or a class for expanded clones, and some rows have none.

abundance,d_gene,j_gene,v_gene,CDR3aa,CDR3nt
-,TRBD1,TRBJ2-2,TRBV5-4,CASRQQGAGELFF,TGTGCCAGCAGACAACAGGGGGCCGGGGAGCTGTTTTTT
once,-,TRBJ1-2,TRBV5-4,CASSLRQEYGYTF,TGTGCCAGCAGCTTGAGACAGGAATATGGCTACACCTTC
-,TRBD1,TRBJ2-7,TRBV30,CAWRTEAGTATYEQYF,TGTGCCTGGAGGACTGAGGCCGGGACAGCCACCTACGAGCAGTACTTC
once,-,TRBJ2-7,TRBV6-2/TRBV6-3,CASSYYRYRSSYEQYF,TGTGCCAGCAGTTATTACCGCTATAGATCCTCCTACGAGCAGTACTTC
-,-,TRBJ2-1,TRBV11-3,CASSPQGGYNEQFF,TGTGCCAGCAGCCCCCAGGGAGGCTACAATGAGCAGTTCTTC
-,-,TRBJ1-2,TRBV5-1,CASSPTGSDYGYTF,TGCGCCAGCAGCCCTACAGGGTCGGACTATGGCTACACCTTC
-,TRBD2,TRBJ2-1,TRBV6-5,CASSSESGGSYNEQFF,TGTGCCAGCAGTTCCGAGAGCGGGGGCTCCTACAATGAGCAGTTCTTC
-,-,TRBJ2-7,TRBV5-6,CASSPRLVSLYEQYF,TGTGCCAGCAGCCCGAGACTAGTCTCGCTCTACGAGCAGTACTTC
-,-,TRBJ2-7,TRBV6-1,CASSESKGQGSSEQYF,TGTGCCAGCAGTGAGAGCAAGGGGCAGGGGAGTAGCGAGCAGTACTTC
-,-,TRBJ2-1,TRBV19,CASRYGTWGDHEQFF,TGTGCCAGTAGGTATGGGACGTGGGGAGATCATGAGCAGTTCTTC
-,-,TRBJ2-7,TRBV7-2,CASSPGLRSYEQYF,TGTGCCAGCAGCCCGGGACTTCGCTCCTACGAGCAGTACTTC
-,-,TRBJ2-7,TRBV29-1,CSVIPPDSYEQYF,TGCAGCGTTATCCCGCCGGACTCCTACGAGCAGTACTTC
-,-,TRBJ2-2,TRBV7-9,CASSPPIRAGGELFF,TGTGCCAGCAGCCCCCCTATAAGGGCGGGAGGGGAGCTGTTTTTT
-,TRBD1,TRBJ2-7,TRBV4-1,CASSSGTGALPEQYF,TGCGCCAGCAGCAGTGGGACAGGCGCCCTTCCAGAACAGTACTTC
few,TRBD2,TRBJ2-7,TRBV6-5,CASRAIAGGTYEQYF,TGTGCCAGCAGGGCTATAGCGGGAGGGACCTACGAGCAGTACTTC
-,-,TRBJ2-4,TRBV6-4,CASSKQGNKNIQYF,TGTGCCAGCAGTAAACAAGGGAATAAAAACATTCAGTACTTC
-,-,TRBJ2-5,TRBV11-2,CASSFGSLRETQYF,TGTGCCAGCAGCTTTGGATCCCTCCGGGAGACCCAGTACTTC
-,TRBD1,TRBJ2-7,TRBV18,CASSPGTAAYEQYF,TGTGCCAGCTCGCCCGGGACAGCCGCCTACGAGCAGTACTTC
-,TRBD1,TRBJ2-7,TRBV28,CASSIRQGTYEQYF,TGTGCCAGCAGTATAAGACAGGGAACTTACGAGCAGTACTTC
once,-,TRBJ1-6,TRBV5-1,CASSSGAEGYMNSPLHF,TGCGCCAGCAGCTCCGGGGCGGAGGGGTATATGAATTCACCCCTCCACTTT
-,-,TRBJ2-7,TRBV27,CASSLYGGRSSYEQYF,TGTGCCAGCAGTTTATATGGTGGCAGGAGCTCCTACGAGCAGTACTTC
-,-,TRBJ2-7,TRBV14,CASSQGPGSTEQYF,TGTGCCAGCAGCCAAGGTCCAGGGTCCACCGAGCAGTACTTC
-,-,TRBJ1-4,TRBV18,CASSPANEKLFF,TGTGCCAGCTCACCGGCAAATGAAAAACTGTTTTTT
few,TRBD2,TRBJ2-1,TRBV2,CASRTRLALSYNEQFF,TGTGCCAGCAGGACCCGACTAGCGTTATCCTACAATGAGCAGTTCTTC
-,-,TRBJ2-1,TRBV29-1,CSVNPGASYNEQFF,TGCAGCGTTAACCCCGGGGCCTCCTACAATGAGCAGTTCTTC
-,-,TRBJ2-1,TRBV4-3,CASSQVYGGYEQFF,TGCGCCAGCAGCCAAGTATACGGGGGCTATGAGCAGTTCTTC
-,TRBD1,TRBJ2-1,TRBV5-4,CASSLERQGANEQFF,TGTGCCAGCAGCTTGGAACGGCAGGGGGCGAATGAGCAGTTCTTC
-,TRBD1,TRBJ2-7,TRBV23-1,CASSQLAGTGIYEQYF,TGCGCCAGCAGTCAATTGGCCGGGACAGGGATTTACGAGCAGTACTTC
-,TRBD2,TRBJ2-1,TRBV6-4,CASSILAGINNEQFF,TGTGCCAGCAGTATTTTAGCGGGGATTAACAATGAGCAGTTCTTC
-,TRBD1,TRBJ1-5,TRBV2,CASSRDSGQPQHF,TGTGCCAGCAGTCGGGACAGCGGGCAGCCCCAGCATTTT
-,-,TRBJ1-4,TRBV15,CATSRDWGGANEKLFF,TGTGCCACCAGCAGAGATTGGGGAGGGGCTAATGAAAAACTGTTTTTT
-,-,TRBJ2-4,TRBV4-3,CASSQGIDPSHIQYF,TGCGCCAGCAGCCAAGGTATCGATCCGAGCCATATTCAGTACTTC